This entry features one T cell receptor (beta chain) sequence. Its antigen is still unknown. The data were taken from a study of vaccination effects on CD4 cells after COVID-19. Antigen-specific CD4+ T cells expanded by the ViraFEST assay with viral peptide pools were then sequenced. Isolation of CD4+ T cells took place after about 10 days of culture. The cohort was immunized with two doses of either the BNT162b2 or mRNA-1273 vaccine. Using immunoSEQ multiplex PCR, the repertoire was profiled, and TCRdb retains in-frame clones only, with some absent. The top ten clones hold approximately 1.5% of a sample with 25,000 to 40,000 clones, roughly four fifths of them seen once. Per germline, CDR1 KGHDR and CDR2 SFDVKD. The V segment lost 2 bases and the J segment 3 bases; nucleotides outside the gene matches: 5. CDR3 size: 16 residues. Findings of the study overall: Early timepoints after infection were absent, and convalescent patients were few in the study.

The sample was CD4+ T cells from PBMCs cultured with HCoV-NL63 spike peptides, taken after COVID-19 vaccination. V gene TRBV24-1 combines with J gene TRBJ2-3; TRBD2 aligns across 9 bases. This receptor was obtained from a human donor who received a COVID-19 vaccine. Some clones in this sample may be carry-over from other donors' samples. The CDR3 sequence is CATSDSRLADTDTQYF. In DNA, the CDR3 is TGTGCCACCAGTGATTCAAGACTAGCGGATACAGATACGCAGTATTTT.